In its sample, the clone carrying this TCR beta chain was seen a few times. Its matching antigen is unknown. The CDR3 is 11 amino acids. The V gene lost 7 bases and the J gene lost 1 base, with 4 bases spanning the gap. Per the germline V gene, CDR1 is SNHLY and CDR2 is FYNNEI. Assay used: immunoSEQ multiplex PCR; TCRdb lists only in-frame clones, some missing. The profile shows 45,000 or so clones, over 75% of them singletons. This specimen comes from a study of OX40 agonist ivuxolimab in advanced cancers. Whole-study context: Recorded diagnoses for dose-escalation patients were hepatocellular carcinoma, melanoma, renal cell or head and neck cancer. Anti-PD-1, anti-PD-L1 or anti-CTLA-4 therapy given earlier was allowed, and roughly 38% had some. General study findings and limits: Patients with a partial response at 0.1-3.0 mg/kg had among the lowest clonal expansion.

The rearrangement links TRBV2 to TRBJ1-1; D remains ambiguous. The TCR originated in an adult with an advanced solid tumor such as melanoma, head and neck, liver or kidney cancer. The sample in question was CD4+ or CD8+ T cells sorted from blood, obtained in a trial of the OX40 agonist ivuxolimab. The CDR3 DNA reads as TGTGCCAGCATAGGGAACACTGAAGCTTTCTTT. Protein sequence: CASIGNTEAFF.